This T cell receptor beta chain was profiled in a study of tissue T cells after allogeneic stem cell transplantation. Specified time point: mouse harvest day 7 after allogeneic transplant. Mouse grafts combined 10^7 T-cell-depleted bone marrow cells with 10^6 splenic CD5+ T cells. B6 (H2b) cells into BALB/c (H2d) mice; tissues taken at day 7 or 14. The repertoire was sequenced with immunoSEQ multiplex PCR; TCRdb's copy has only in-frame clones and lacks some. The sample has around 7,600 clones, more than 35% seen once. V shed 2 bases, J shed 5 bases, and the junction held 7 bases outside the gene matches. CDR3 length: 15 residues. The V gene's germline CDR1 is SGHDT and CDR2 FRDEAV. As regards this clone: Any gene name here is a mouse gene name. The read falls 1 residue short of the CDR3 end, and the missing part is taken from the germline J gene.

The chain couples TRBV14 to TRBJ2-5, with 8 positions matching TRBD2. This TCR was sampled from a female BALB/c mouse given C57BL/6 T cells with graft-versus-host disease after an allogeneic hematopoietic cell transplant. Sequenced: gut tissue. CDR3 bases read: TGTGCCAGCAGTTTAACCCTGGGGGGCTCAGACACCCAGTAC. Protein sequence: CASSLTLGGSDTQY. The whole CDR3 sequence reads CASSLTLGGSDTQYF.